This TCR beta chain appears in the sequencing data of a study of CD8+ T cells in alopecia areata. Per the germline V gene, CDR1 is SGHDT and CDR2 is YYEEEE. The V gene lost 1 base and the J gene lost 1 base, with 8 bases spanning the gap. This CDR3 is 14 amino acids long. As to treatment: oral pan-JAK inhibitor, 5-10 mg twice daily. Concerning this clone: Its antigen is unknown.

Study-wide results and limits: Tofacitinib did not eliminate many expanded lesional clones from scalp or blood.

Reverse transcribed after extraction, RNA yielded cDNA as the sequencing template. The table came from immunoSEQ multiplex PCR; TCRdb's copy has only in-frame clones and leaves some out. Of 100,000 or so clones in the sample, just under 60% were seen once. This specimen consisted of CD8+ T cells sorted from blood, obtained between weeks 55 and 65, from a patient treated with tofacitinib. This sequence was found in a human donor with alopecia areata. The chain recombines TRBV5-6 with TRBJ1-1; D is perhaps TRBD1 (5 bases). CDR3 DNA sequence: TGTGCCAGCAGCTTGCCAGGGCAGAACACTGAAGCTTTCTTT. It is translated as CASSLPGQNTEAFF.